This note documents a single T cell receptor (beta chain) sequence. Its specificity is not known. This record belongs to a study of shared clonotypes between healthy human individuals. From germline, CDR1 is MNHEY and CDR2 SMNVEV (reference sequence). The CDR3 totals 13 residues. Between the trimmed V and J ends, which lost 3 bases and 2 bases, there was a span of 8 bases. TCRdb's table, derived via immunoSEQ multiplex PCR, lists solely in-frame clones and lacks some. Among some 900,000 clones listed, about three quarters were seen once. The study's findings and limits: The study found lower generation probabilities in non-shared clonotypes than in those shared by all four donors. Around 5% of naive CD4 clonotypes were shared across a few donors. Researchers found naive subsets generally carried larger estimated richness than memory subsets.

V gene TRBV27 combines with J gene TRBJ2-7; the D gene could be TRBD1 or TRBD2 (5 bases each). The receptor's source is a man between 18 and 35 years old in good health. The sequenced material came from memory CD4+ T cells sorted from blood. Subset described: CD45RA-negative fraction. The CDR3 loop is CASSFGTPYEQYF. The CDR3 DNA reads as TGTGCCAGCAGTTTTGGGACCCCCTACGAGCAGTACTTC.